The next 20 T cell receptor beta chains were all read from a single sample in a study of T-cell reconstitution after alpha-beta-depleted transplantation in children. The library targeted TCRbeta and was prepared with unique molecular identifiers. MiXCR was run by TCRdb on the PCR reads, yielding one entry per CDR3 protein. The sample yields 200,000 to 250,000 distinct CDR3 sequences, over 20% seen once. The material sequenced was PBMCs, taken before TCRalphabeta/CD19-depleted stem cell transplant. The receptors come from a girl aged 2 to 9 with Fanconi anemia, due to receive a stem cell transplant.

This chain connects TRBV20-1 to TRBJ1-1; D not resolved. The CDR3 has 11 amino acids. Trimming left V 6 bases short and J 5 bases short, with 10 bases between. Germline loops: CDR1 DFQATT, CDR2 SNEGSKA (reference sequence). In DNA, the CDR3 is TGCAGTGCCGTAGCCCTGACTGAAGCTTTCTTT. This translates into CSAVALTEAFF.

V gene TRBV28 combines with J gene TRBJ2-3; 7 bases align to TRBD1. With 6 bases clipped from V and 6 bases from J, the junction kept 9 bases outside the gene matches. CDR1 MDHEN and CDR2 SYDVKM come from the germline V gene. The CDR3 extends over 14 amino acids. The CDR3 is CASSLDRDGDTQYF. As DNA, the CDR3 is TGTGCCAGCAGCCTAGACAGGGATGGCGATACGCAGTATTTT.

This clonotype was observed many times. The chain combines TRBV27 with TRBJ2-3, with D perhaps TRBD2 (6 bases). Germline V lookup: CDR1 MNHEY, CDR2 SMNVEV (reference sequence). The CDR3 has 14 amino acids. Trimming shortened V by 4 bases and J by 3 bases, and 11 bases separated the two germline ends. The CDR3 bases are TGTGCCAGCAGTTGGGTCGCGGGGACAGATACGCAGTATTTT. Protein: CASSWVAGTDTQYF.

This clonotype was seen many times. V and J are TRBV12-3 or TRBV12-4 and TRBJ2-7; no clear D. CDR3 length: 12 amino acids. V was cut by 5 bases and J by 6 bases, with 11 bases left in between. The CDR3 DNA reads TGTGCCAGCAGTATCAGGTTGGGCGAGCAGTACTTC. Protein sequence: CASSIRLGEQYF.

The genes are TRBV6-5 and TRBJ1-5; 7 bases are shared with TRBD1. This CDR3 has 14 amino acids. V shed 2 bases, J shed 9 bases, and the junction held 7 bases outside the gene matches. Per the germline V gene, CDR1 is MNHEY and CDR2 is SVGAGI. The CDR3 spells CASSYDRVGGPQHF. The CDR3, as DNA: TGTGCCAGCAGTTACGACAGGGTAGGGGGGCCCCAGCATTTT.

A few counts support this clonotype. The chain uses TRBV29-1 and TRBJ2-3; D is ambiguous. This CDR3 contains 14 residues. Per germline, CDR1 SQVTM and CDR2 ANQGSEA. V was shortened by 4 bases and J by 2 bases, with 13 bases between the two germline ends. CDR3 sequence (DNA): TGCAGCGTTGTCAGTTGGGGAAACACAGATACGCAGTATTTT. This codes for CSVVSWGNTDTQYF.

This clonotype was recorded many times. The V gene is TRBV20-1, the J gene TRBJ1-2; the match to TRBD1 covers 7 bases. Looked up from germline, CDR1 is DFQATT and CDR2 is SNEGSKA (reference sequence). The CDR3 loop spans 12 amino acids. The trim removed 4 bases at V and 8 bases at J, leaving 7 bases unmatched. CDR3 amino acids: CSANDRVVGYTF. The CDR3, as DNA: TGCAGTGCTAATGACAGGGTTGTAGGCTACACCTTC.

This clonotype was detected a few times. V gene TRBV28 combines with J gene TRBJ2-1, with D tentatively TRBD2 (5 bases). Germline CDR1 reads MDHEN; CDR2 reads SYDVKM. Trimming shortened V by 1 base and J by 7 bases, and 14 bases separated the two germline ends. The CDR3 extends over 15 amino acids. CDR3 sequence reads: CASSLSVPAVNEQFF. Here the CDR3 DNA reads TGTGCCAGCAGTTTATCAGTCCCAGCGGTAAATGAGCAGTTCTTC.

This clonotype came up many times. The CDR3 sequence is CASSVGGGSPYEQYF. The CDR3 region has the DNA TGTGCCAGCAGCGTAGGGGGGGGGTCTCCCTACGAGCAGTACTTC. The chain joins TRBV9 to TRBJ2-7, with 7 bases aligning to TRBD2. The germline V gene has CDR1 SGDLS and CDR2 YYNGEE. J was trimmed by 2 bases and V by 0 bases; bases with no gene match: 5. The CDR3 is made up of 15 amino acids.

The V call is TRBV29-1, the J call TRBJ2-1, with 12 bases lining up with TRBD2. The CDR3 covers 18 residues. With V trimmed by 1 base and J by 4 bases, 11 bases remained unmatched. Germline CDR1 is SQVTM and CDR2 is ANQGSEA. CDR3 sequence reads: CSVEGLPSLAGGYNEQFF. CDR3 sequence (DNA): TGCAGCGTTGAAGGGTTACCGTCACTAGCGGGGGGATACAATGAGCAGTTCTTC.

The table lists this clonotype with a few counts. V gene TRBV20-1 combines with J gene TRBJ2-7; D gene ambiguous. This CDR3 has 12 amino acids. Germline CDR1 is DFQATT and CDR2 is SNEGSKA (reference sequence). Trimming cost V 6 bases and J 2 bases, with 11 bases left between them. The DNA for the CDR3 is TGCAGTGCGTCGCAGACGGCCTACGAGCAGTACTTC. It translates to CSASQTAYEQYF.

Only a few counts were recorded for this clonotype. This chain uses TRBV5-1 with TRBJ2-1; 8 bases align to TRBD2. V dropped 0 bases and J dropped 4; count of bases not matched to a gene: 6. The germline V gene encodes CDR1 SGHRS and CDR2 YFSETQ. The CDR3 spans 16 residues. CDR3 amino acids: CASSLEEAGVYNEQFF. The CDR3 coding sequence is TGCGCCAGCAGCTTGGAGGAAGCGGGGGTATACAATGAGCAGTTCTTC.

A few counts support this clonotype. The genes are TRBV21-1 and TRBJ2-5; the table calls TRBD1, which could not be checked here. TRBV21-1 is shown as a pseudogene. The CDR3 contains 15 residues. CDR3 nucleotides: TGTGCCAGCAGCAAATTCGGGGGCGGTCAAGAGACCCAGTACTTC. Amino acid sequence: CASSKFGGGQETQYF.

The table lists this clonotype with a count of one. V is TRBV28 and J is TRBJ2-2; D might be TRBD2 (5 bases). The V gene's germline CDR1 is MDHEN and CDR2 SYDVKM. V dropped 6 bases and J dropped 8 bases, with 19 bases sitting between them. This CDR3 region has 15 residues. CDR3 in amino acids: CASSETPYERGELFF. As DNA, the CDR3 is TGTGCCAGCAGCGAGACTCCATATGAGCGGGGGGAGCTGTTTTTT.

Details on this clonotype: Possible read error: a much larger clone is one base away. V and J are TRBV6-5 and TRBJ2-7, with D tentatively TRBD2 (5 bases). Deletions cut 2 bases from V and 11 bases from J, with 13 bases between. Germline assignment: CDR1 MNHEY and CDR2 SVGAGI. CDR3 length equals 12 residues. The CDR3 sequence is CASSYGGWEKYF. The CDR3, as DNA: TGTGCCAGCAGTTACGGTGGGTGGGAGAAGTACTTC.

This clonotype was seen many times. The chain combines TRBV4-1 with TRBJ2-1, with 10 positions matching TRBD2. The germline V gene encodes CDR1 MGHRA and CDR2 YSYEKL. Trimming removed 2 bases from V and 4 bases from J; junction bases left unmatched: 5. The CDR3 is made up of 16 amino acids. The CDR3 region has the DNA TGCGCCAGCAGCCAACGAACTAGCGGGATTTACAATGAGCAGTTCTTC. It specifies CASSQRTSGIYNEQFF.

Points on this clonotype: Since a much larger clone is just one base distant, this may be a read error. V and J are TRBV29-1 and TRBJ1-5, with a possible D match to TRBD1 (6 bases). The CDR3 is 13 residues long. The V gene lost 6 bases and the J gene lost 7 bases, with 16 bases spanning the gap. Germline values: CDR1 SQVTM, CDR2 ANQGSEA. DNA of the CDR3: TGCAGCGTCCCGGGCAGGGGAGAACAGCCCCAGCATTTT. Its protein is CSVPGRGEQPQHF.

This clonotype was observed a few times. CDR3 residues: CASTWLRYGYTF. DNA of the CDR3: TGTGCCAGCACCTGGCTGCGCTATGGCTACACCTTC. This chain joins TRBV6-1 and TRBJ1-2; D is ambiguous. Trimming cost V 7 bases and J 4 bases, with 10 bases left between them. This CDR3 comprises 12 residues. Per the germline V gene, CDR1 is MNHNS and CDR2 is SASEGT.

There are many counts of this clonotype. The V gene is TRBV29-1, the J gene TRBJ2-1, with D possibly being TRBD2 (5 bases). Germline lookup yields CDR1 SQVTM and CDR2 ANQGSEA. Trimming removed 4 bases at V and 3 bases at J, with 7 bases between. CDR3 length: 12 amino acids. The CDR3 here is CSVVDFYNEQFF. The CDR3 DNA is TGCAGCGTTGTGGACTTCTACAATGAGCAGTTCTTC.

The rearrangement joins TRBV4-2 to TRBJ2-1, with 9 bases lining up with TRBD2. V trimming: 2 bases; J trimming: 0 bases; junction bases outside the gene matches: 8. The CDR3 contains 18 residues. CDR1 is LGHNA and CDR2 is YNFKEQ in the germline V gene. This CDR3 is CASSQLDAGGYSYNEQFF. As DNA, the CDR3 is TGTGCCAGCAGCCAACTAGACGCGGGAGGGTACTCCTACAATGAGCAGTTCTTC.